The source of this T cell receptor (beta chain) is a study of glioma-infiltrating T cells after dendritic cell vaccination. Study-level background: Autologous tumor lysate-pulsed dendritic cell vaccination was given between the early 2000s and the early 2010s.

The protocol was immunoSEQ multiplex PCR, while the TCRdb copy is restricted to in-frame clones and leaves out a portion. The sample shows over 65,000 clones, around 84% of them seen only once. Germline assignment: CDR1 SGHRS and CDR2 YFSETQ. Trimming took off 0 bases at V and 0 bases at J, with 10 bases between the two ends. The CDR3 spans 16 residues. Stated time point: after dendritic cell vaccination, including at tumor progression/relapse. The sequences come from blood, collected after dendritic cell vaccination. This receptor was identified in a human donor with glioblastoma. The genes are TRBV5-1 and TRBJ1-5; D is perhaps TRBD1 (6 bases). CDR3 sequence (DNA): TGCGCCAGCAGCTTGGGGGACACCCATAGCAATCAGCCCCAGCATTTT. Its translation is CASSLGDTHSNQPQHF.